This TCR beta chain emerged from a study of T cell repertoires in cytomegalovirus infection. TCRdb itself ran the reads through MiXCR, one entry per CDR3 protein. The sample lists 200,000 or so distinct CDR3 sequences, about 39% occurring once. In this sample, this clonotype turned up a few times. Its antigen is undetermined. CDR1 and CDR2 from the germline V gene are SEHNR and FQNEAQ (reference sequence). The CDR3 has 17 residues. Trimming took 6 bases from V and 3 from J, leaving 23 bases between them. The clonotype was recovered from a human donor in good health (CMV status not recorded). Some clones in this sample may be carry-over from other donors' samples. Sequenced here: CD8+ T cells from cultured PBMCs, sampled from culture after CMV antigen stimulation. The rearrangement joins TRBV7-9 to TRBJ1-1, with a possible D match to TRBD1 (5 bases). CDR3 DNA sequence: TGTGCCAGCAGTCCAACGTGGGGGACCGAGGGTTACACTGAAGCTTTCTTT. Encoded protein: CASSPTWGTEGYTEAFF.